This T cell receptor (beta chain) was identified in a study of beta chain features in type 1 diabetes. Findings and limits, study-wide: When Type 1 diabetes patients were examined, their TCRB CDR3s proved moderately but significantly shorter in all four CD4+ subsets.

The CDR3 is made up of 14 amino acids. Per germline, CDR1 SGHTA and CDR2 FQGNSA. V was clipped by 1 base and J by 3 bases, with 7 bases between them. A heparinised blood draw that averaged around 100 mL was obtained once from each donor. Expressed TCRB transcripts were sequenced, since all the RNA that had been isolated was reverse transcribed. Some clones are missing from TCRdb's copy, which holds only in-frame ones; the method was immunoSEQ multiplex PCR. The sample lists more than 120,000 clones, approximately 13% occurring once. As for this clone: The target antigen is unknown.

The source material was central memory CD4+ T cells from blood. The clonotype was recovered from a man aged 18 to 35 with type 1 diabetes. The rearrangement joins TRBV7-2 to TRBJ2-1, with D hard to call. The CDR3 sequence is CASSLGRNYNEQFF. The CDR3 DNA reads TGTGCCAGCAGCTTAGGACGAAACTACAATGAGCAGTTCTTC.